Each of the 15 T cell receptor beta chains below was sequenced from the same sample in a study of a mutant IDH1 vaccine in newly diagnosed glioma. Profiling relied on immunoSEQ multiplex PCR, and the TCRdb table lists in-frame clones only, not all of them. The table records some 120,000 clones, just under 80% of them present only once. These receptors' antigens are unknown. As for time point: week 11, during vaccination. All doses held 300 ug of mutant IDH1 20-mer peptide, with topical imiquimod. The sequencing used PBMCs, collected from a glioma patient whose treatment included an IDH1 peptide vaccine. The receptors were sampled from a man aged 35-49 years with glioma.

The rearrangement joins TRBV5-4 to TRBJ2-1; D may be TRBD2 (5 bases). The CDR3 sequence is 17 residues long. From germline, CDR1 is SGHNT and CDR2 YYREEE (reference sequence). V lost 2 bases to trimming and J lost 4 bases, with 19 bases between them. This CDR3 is CASSFYGSGIRYNEQFF. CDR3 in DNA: TGTGCCAGCAGCTTTTACGGTTCGGGGATTAGATACAATGAGCAGTTCTTC.

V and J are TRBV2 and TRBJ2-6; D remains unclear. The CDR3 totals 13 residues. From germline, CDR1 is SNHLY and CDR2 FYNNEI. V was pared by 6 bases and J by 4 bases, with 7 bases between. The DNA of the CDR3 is TGTGCCAGCAGGCCGTTGGGGGCCAACGTCCTGACTTTC. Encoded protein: CASRPLGANVLTF.

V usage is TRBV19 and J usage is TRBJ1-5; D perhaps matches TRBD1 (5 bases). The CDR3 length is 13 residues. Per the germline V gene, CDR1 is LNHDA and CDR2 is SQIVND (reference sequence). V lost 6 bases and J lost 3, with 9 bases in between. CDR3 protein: CASSDSYNQPQHF. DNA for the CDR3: TGTGCCAGTAGCGACAGTTACAATCAGCCCCAGCATTTT.

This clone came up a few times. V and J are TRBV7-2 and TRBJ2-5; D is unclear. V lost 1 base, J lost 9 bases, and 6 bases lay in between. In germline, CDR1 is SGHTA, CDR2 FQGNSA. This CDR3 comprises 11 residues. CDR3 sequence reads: CASSLVLAQYF. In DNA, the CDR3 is TGTGCCAGCAGCTTAGTTCTGGCCCAGTACTTC.

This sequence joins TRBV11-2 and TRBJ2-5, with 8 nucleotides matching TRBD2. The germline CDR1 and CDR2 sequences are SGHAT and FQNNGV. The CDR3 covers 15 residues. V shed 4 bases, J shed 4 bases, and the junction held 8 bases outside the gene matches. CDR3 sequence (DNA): TGTGCCAGCAGCTCATCGGGCGGGGGGATAGAGACCCAGTACTTC. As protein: CASSSSGGGIETQYF.

The CDR3 loop reads CASSRRASANEQFF. The CDR3 DNA reads TGCGCCAGCAGCCGGCGGGCTTCAGCCAATGAGCAGTTCTTC. V gene TRBV4-3 combines with J gene TRBJ2-1; tentatively, D is TRBD2 (5 bases). The germline V gene encodes CDR1 LGHNA and CDR2 YSLEER. CDR3 length: 14 amino acids. Trimming shortened V by 4 bases and J by 6 bases, and 13 bases separated the two germline ends.

The CDR3 bases are TGTGCCAGCAGTAGGACTAGCGGGAGAGAGACCCAGTACTTC. This encodes CASSRTSGRETQYF. This chain links TRBV6-1 with TRBJ2-5; TRBD2 matches at 13 bases. V gave up 5 bases and J gave up 4 bases; unmatched junction bases: 1. The CDR3 extends over 14 amino acids. The germline V gene encodes CDR1 MNHNS and CDR2 SASEGT.

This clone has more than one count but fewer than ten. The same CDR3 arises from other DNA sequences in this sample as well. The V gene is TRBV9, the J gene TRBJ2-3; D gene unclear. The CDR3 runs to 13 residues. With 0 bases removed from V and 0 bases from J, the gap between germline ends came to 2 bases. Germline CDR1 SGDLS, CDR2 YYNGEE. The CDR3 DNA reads TGTGCCAGCAGCGTAGGGAGCACAGATACGCAGTATTTT. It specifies CASSVGSTDTQYF.

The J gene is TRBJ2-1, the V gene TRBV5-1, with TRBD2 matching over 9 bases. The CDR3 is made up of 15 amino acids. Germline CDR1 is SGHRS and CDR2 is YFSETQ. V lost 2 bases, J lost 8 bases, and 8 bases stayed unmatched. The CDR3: CASSFSGRRMDEQFF. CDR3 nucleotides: TGCGCCAGCAGCTTCAGCGGGAGGAGGATGGATGAGCAGTTCTTC.

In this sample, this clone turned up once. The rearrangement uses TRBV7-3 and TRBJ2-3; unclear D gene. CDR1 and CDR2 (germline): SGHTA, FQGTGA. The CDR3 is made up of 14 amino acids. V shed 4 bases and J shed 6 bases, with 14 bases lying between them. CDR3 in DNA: TGTGCCAGCAGCTCATACGATTTGAGGGATACGCAGTATTTT. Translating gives CASSSYDLRDTQYF.

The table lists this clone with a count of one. The CDR3, as DNA: TGCGCCAGCAGCCAAGATGGACGGGCGACCACTGAAGCTTTCTTT. It is translated as CASSQDGRATTEAFF. The chain is built from TRBV4-3 and TRBJ1-1; D call uncertain. Germline V gene data show CDR1 as LGHNA and CDR2 as YSLEER. Trimming removed 0 bases at V and 4 bases at J, with 12 bases between. The CDR3 has 15 residues.

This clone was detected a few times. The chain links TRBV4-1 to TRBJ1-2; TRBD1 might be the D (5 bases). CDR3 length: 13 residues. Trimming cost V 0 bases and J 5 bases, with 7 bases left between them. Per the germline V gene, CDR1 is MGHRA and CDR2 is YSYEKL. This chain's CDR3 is CASSQEGGYGYTF. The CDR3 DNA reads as TGCGCCAGCAGCCAAGAGGGGGGGTATGGCTACACCTTC.

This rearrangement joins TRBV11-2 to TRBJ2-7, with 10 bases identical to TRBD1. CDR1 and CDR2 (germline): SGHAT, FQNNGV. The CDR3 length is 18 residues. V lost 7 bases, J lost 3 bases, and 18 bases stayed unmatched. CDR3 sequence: CASTGDNGPDRGVYEQYF. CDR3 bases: TGTGCCAGCACCGGAGACAACGGTCCGGACAGGGGGGTCTACGAGCAGTACTTC.

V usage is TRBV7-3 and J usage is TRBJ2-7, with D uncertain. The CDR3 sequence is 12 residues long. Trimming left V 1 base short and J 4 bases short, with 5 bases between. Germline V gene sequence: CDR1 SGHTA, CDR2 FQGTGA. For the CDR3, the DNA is TGTGCCAGCAGCTTAAGCTCGTACGAGCAGTACTTC. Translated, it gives CASSLSSYEQYF.

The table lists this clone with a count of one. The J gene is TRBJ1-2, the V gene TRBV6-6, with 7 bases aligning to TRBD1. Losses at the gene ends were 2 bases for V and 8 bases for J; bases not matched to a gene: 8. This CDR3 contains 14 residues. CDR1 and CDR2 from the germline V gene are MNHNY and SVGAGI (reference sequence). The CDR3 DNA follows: TGTGCCAGCAGTTACAAAGACAGGGTGGGGGGCTACACCTTC. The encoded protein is CASSYKDRVGGYTF.